This section outlines one T cell receptor (beta chain) sequence together with its context. Vbeta (60) and Jbeta (13) primers were used in the PCR. The protocol was immunoSEQ multiplex PCR, while the TCRdb copy is restricted to in-frame clones and leaves out a portion. Among 100,000 or so clones, 50% to 70% were seen once, and the ten largest hold 3% to 4.5%. The data were taken from a study of cytomegalovirus exposure and HLA in healthy donors. Trimming stripped 3 bases from V and 5 bases from J, with 11 bases between. CDR3 length: 14 residues. The germline CDR1 and CDR2 sequences are LNHDA and SQIVND (reference sequence).

The clonotype comes from a man between 25 and 39 years old in good health and CMV-seropositive. Sequences were obtained from PBMCs. V usage is TRBV19 and J usage is TRBJ1-5; TRBD1 is a possible D gene (5 bases). CDR3 in DNA: TGTGCCAGTAGTATTTGGCAGGGCCATCAGCCCCAGCATTTT. Amino acid sequence: CASSIWQGHQPQHF.